This is a list of T cell receptor beta chains from one sample in a study of blood T cell repertoires in COVID-19. Sequenced by immunoSEQ multiplex PCR; TCRdb stores in-frame clones only, minus some. The sample lists almost 200,000 clones; about four fifths were seen once. Material for sequencing was peripheral blood. The receptors shown here come from a woman aged 40 to 50 with COVID-19, enrolled during active disease. The CDR3 runs from the conserved cysteine through the conserved F or W. The order of the fields is clone size, D gene, V gene, J gene, CDR3 DNA, CDR3 protein. D genes are given only for firm matches. Part of the rows lack a size; the others show once, few, many or a class for expanded clones.

few	NA	TRBV5-6	TRBJ1-5	TGTGCCAGCAGCCGCTCGGGAGTTAGCAATCAGCCCCAGCATTTT	CASSRSGVSNQPQHF
NA	NA	TRBV3-1/TRBV3-2	TRBJ1-2	TGTGCCAGCAGCCAAGGAAGCGGGAATGGCTACACCTTC	CASSQGSGNGYTF
NA	NA	TRBV27	TRBJ1-1	TGTGCCAGCAAACAACGGCGGACTGAAGCTTTCTTT	CASKQRRTEAFF
NA	TRBD2	TRBV5-6	TRBJ2-5	TGTGCCAGCAGCTCTAGCGGGATACGGGCGTACTTC	CASSSSGIRAYF
NA	NA	TRBV11-2	TRBJ2-1	TGTGCCAGCAGCGAACTTACAGGGTCGGGGGGTGAGCAGTTCTTC	CASSELTGSGGEQFF
NA	TRBD1	TRBV6-5	TRBJ2-1	TGTGCCAATGCATTCGGGACAGGGATATACAATGAGCAGTTCTTC	CANAFGTGIYNEQFF
NA	NA	TRBV19	TRBJ1-1	TGTGCCAGTCAAGGTTGGGGACAACGGAACACTGAAGCTTTCTTT	CASQGWGQRNTEAFF
NA	NA	TRBV6-2/TRBV6-3	TRBJ2-6	TGTGCCAGCAGTTACTCCTCAGGGATCTCTGGGGCCAACGTCCTGACTTTC	CASSYSSGISGANVLTF
NA	TRBD1	TRBV5-1	TRBJ2-1	TGCGCCAGCAGCTTAAGGGGACAGGGTGGATTCGATGAGCAGTTCTTC	CASSLRGQGGFDEQFF
NA	NA	TRBV6-5	TRBJ1-2	TGTGCCAGCGGTCTCAGGGCGAGGAACTATGGCTACACCTTC	CASGLRARNYGYTF
NA	TRBD2	TRBV4-1	TRBJ2-2	TGCGCCAGCAGCCAAGTGGCAGCGGGAGTGAGAACCGGGGAGCTGTTTTTT	CASSQVAAGVRTGELFF